Listed here are 7 T cell receptor beta chains from one sample, sequenced in a study of shared clonotypes between healthy human individuals. CD8 cells classed as naive were CD45RO-negative and positively selected for CCR7, excluding terminally differentiated effector memory CD45RA+ cells. Data came from immunoSEQ multiplex PCR; TCRdb stores just in-frame clones and leaves some out. The sample has roughly 2.1 million clones, approximately 94% seen once. Sequencing was carried out using naive CD8+ T cells from PBMCs. Source of these receptors: a man aged 18-30 years in good health. Some clones in this sample may be carry-over from other donors' samples.

J is TRBJ2-7 and V is TRBV27; 12 bases line up with TRBD1. The ends lost 5 bases at V and 3 bases at J; junction bases unmatched: 5. Looked up from germline, CDR1 is MNHEY and CDR2 is SMNVEV (reference sequence). This CDR3 is built from 15 residues. As DNA, the CDR3 is TGTGCCAGCAGTGTCCGGGACAGGGGGCTCTACGAGCAGTACTTC. This gives the protein CASSVRDRGLYEQYF.

The chain combines TRBV6-6 with TRBJ1-2; D perhaps matches TRBD1 (5 bases). The CDR3 extends over 16 amino acids. Looked up from germline, CDR1 is MNHNY and CDR2 is SVGAGI (reference sequence). V was pared by 2 bases and J by 8 bases, with 21 bases between. CDR3 residues: CASSYRREGAPGGYTF. CDR3 in DNA: TGTGCCAGCAGTTACAGAAGGGAAGGGGCTCCGGGGGGCTACACCTTC.

The genes are TRBV5-1 and TRBJ2-5; 12 positions agree with TRBD2. CDR1 is SGHRS and CDR2 is YFSETQ in the germline V gene. This CDR3 spans 17 amino acids. The trim removed 0 bases at V and 5 bases at J, leaving 8 bases unmatched. In DNA, the CDR3 is TGCGCCAGCAGCTTGGGGCTAGCGGGAGGGCCCGTCGAGACCCAGTACTTC. Translating gives CASSLGLAGGPVETQYF.

The DNA of the CDR3 is TGTGCCAGCAGTTTATGGGGGTCTGCATCCTACGAGCAGTACTTC. As protein: CASSLWGSASYEQYF. The V and J genes are TRBV27 and TRBJ2-7, with D possibly called TRBD1 or TRBD2 (5 bases each). The V and J ends lost 1 base and 1 base respectively, with 11 bases between them. This CDR3 is built from 15 residues. Per germline, CDR1 MNHEY and CDR2 SMNVEV (reference sequence).

This rearrangement joins TRBV6-5 to TRBJ1-5; 7 bases match TRBD1. Looked up from germline, CDR1 is MNHEY and CDR2 is SVGAGI. J gave up 4 bases and V 8 bases, and 8 bases lay outside the gene matches. CDR3 length: 14 residues. The CDR3 region is CASGNRDRNQPQHF. The CDR3 DNA reads TGTGCCAGCGGGAACCGGGACAGAAATCAGCCCCAGCATTTT.

The rearrangement uses TRBV6-1 and TRBJ2-7; D perhaps matches TRBD2 (6 bases). The CDR3 is made up of 12 amino acids. V lost 4 bases and J lost 4, with 8 bases in between. Germline CDR1 is MNHNS and CDR2 is SASEGT. CDR3 DNA sequence: TGTGCCAGCAGTGCTAGCGATTACGAGCAGTACTTC. Translation: CASSASDYEQYF.

The chain joins TRBV28 to TRBJ2-2; 11 bases match TRBD1. The germline gives CDR1 MDHEN, CDR2 SYDVKM. This CDR3 spans 21 amino acids. After removal of 2 bases from V and 1 base from J, the junction contained 15 bases not matched to a gene. For the CDR3, the DNA is TGTGCCAGCAGTTTAGGTTTAGTCGGACAGGGGGCGGTAGGGAACACCGGGGAGCTGTTTTTT. Residues: CASSLGLVGQGAVGNTGELFF.